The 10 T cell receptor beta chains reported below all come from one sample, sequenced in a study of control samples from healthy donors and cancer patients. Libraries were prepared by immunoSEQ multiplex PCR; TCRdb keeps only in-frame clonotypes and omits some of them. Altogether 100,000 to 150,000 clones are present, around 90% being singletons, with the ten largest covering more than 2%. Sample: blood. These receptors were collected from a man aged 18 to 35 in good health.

CDR3 in amino acids: CASSGPGFSPGEHEQYF. CDR3 bases: TGTGCCTCTTCTGGCCCGGGGTTCTCCCCAGGGGAGCACGAGCAGTACTTC. The V call is TRBV30, the J call TRBJ2-7; D is perhaps TRBD1 (6 bases). Deletions cut 7 bases from V and 5 bases from J, with 30 bases between. The length of the CDR3 is 17 residues. Germline-derived CDR1 and CDR2 are GTSNPN and SVGIG (reference sequence). The variable domain in full, completed from reference TRBV30 and TRBJ2-7, reads SQTIHQWPATLVQPVGSPLSLECTVEGTSNPNLYWYRQAAGRGLQLLFYSVGIGQISSEVPQNLSASRPQDRQFILSSKKLLLSDSGFYLCASSGPGFSPGEHEQYFGPGTRLTVT.

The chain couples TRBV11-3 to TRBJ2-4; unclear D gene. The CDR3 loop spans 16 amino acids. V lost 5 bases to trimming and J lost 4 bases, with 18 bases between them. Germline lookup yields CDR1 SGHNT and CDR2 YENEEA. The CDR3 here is CASSPAPNLGKNIQYF. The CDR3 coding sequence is TGTGCCAGCAGCCCCGCCCCAAACCTCGGGAAAAACATTCAGTACTTC.

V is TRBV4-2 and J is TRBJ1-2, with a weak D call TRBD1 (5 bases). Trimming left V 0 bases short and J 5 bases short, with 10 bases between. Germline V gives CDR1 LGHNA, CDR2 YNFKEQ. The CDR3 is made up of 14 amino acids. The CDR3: CASSQEVREYGYTF. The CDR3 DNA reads TGTGCCAGCAGCCAAGAGGTCAGGGAGTATGGCTACACCTTC.

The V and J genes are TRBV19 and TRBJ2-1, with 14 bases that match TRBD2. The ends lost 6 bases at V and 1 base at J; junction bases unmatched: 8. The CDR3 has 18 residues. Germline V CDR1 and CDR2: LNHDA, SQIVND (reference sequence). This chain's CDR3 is CASSPTSGRVASYNEQFF. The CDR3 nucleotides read TGTGCCAGTAGCCCGACTAGCGGGAGGGTTGCATCCTACAATGAGCAGTTCTTC.

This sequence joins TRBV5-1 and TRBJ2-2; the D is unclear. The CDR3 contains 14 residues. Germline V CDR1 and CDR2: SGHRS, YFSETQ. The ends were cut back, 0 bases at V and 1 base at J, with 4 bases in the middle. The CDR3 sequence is CASSLGVNTGELFF. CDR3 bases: TGCGCCAGCAGCTTGGGGGTGAACACCGGGGAGCTGTTTTTT.

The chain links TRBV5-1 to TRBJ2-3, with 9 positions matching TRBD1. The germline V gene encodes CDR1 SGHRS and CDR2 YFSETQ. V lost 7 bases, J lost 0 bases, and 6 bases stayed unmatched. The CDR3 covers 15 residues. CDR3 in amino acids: CASSTGQGSTDTQYF. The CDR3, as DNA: TGCGCCAGCTCAACGGGACAGGGTAGCACAGATACGCAGTATTTT.

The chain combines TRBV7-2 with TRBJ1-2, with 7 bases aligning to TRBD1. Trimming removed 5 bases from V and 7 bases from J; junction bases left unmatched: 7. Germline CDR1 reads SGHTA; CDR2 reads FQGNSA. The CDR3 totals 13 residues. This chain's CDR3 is CASSVDREAGYTF. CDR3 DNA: TGTGCCAGCAGCGTTGACAGGGAGGCTGGCTACACCTTC.

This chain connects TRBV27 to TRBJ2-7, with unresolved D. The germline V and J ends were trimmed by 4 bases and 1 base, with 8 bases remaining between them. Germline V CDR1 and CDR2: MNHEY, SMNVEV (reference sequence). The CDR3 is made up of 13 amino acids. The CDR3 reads CASSSVRSYEQYF. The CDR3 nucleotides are TGTGCCAGCAGTTCGGTCAGGTCCTACGAGCAGTACTTC.

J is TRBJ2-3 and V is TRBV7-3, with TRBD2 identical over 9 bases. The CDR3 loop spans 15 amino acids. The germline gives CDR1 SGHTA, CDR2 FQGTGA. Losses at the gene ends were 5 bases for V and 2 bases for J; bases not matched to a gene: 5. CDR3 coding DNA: TGTGCCAGCAGCCGGAGCGGGGGGCCCACAGATACGCAGTATTTT. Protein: CASSRSGGPTDTQYF.

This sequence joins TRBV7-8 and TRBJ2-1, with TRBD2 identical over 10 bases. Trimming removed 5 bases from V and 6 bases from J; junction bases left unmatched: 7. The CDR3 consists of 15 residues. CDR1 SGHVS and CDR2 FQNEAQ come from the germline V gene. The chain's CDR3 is CASSLGGLALNEQFF. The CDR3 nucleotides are TGTGCCAGCAGCCTCGGGGGACTAGCGCTCAATGAGCAGTTCTTC. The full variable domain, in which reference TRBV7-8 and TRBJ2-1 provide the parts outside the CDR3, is GAGVSQSPRYKVAKRGQDVALRCDPISGHVSLFWYQQALGQGPEFLTYFQNEAQLDKSGLPSDRFFAERPEGSVSTLKIQRTQQEDSAVYLCASSLGGLALNEQFFGPGTRLTVL.